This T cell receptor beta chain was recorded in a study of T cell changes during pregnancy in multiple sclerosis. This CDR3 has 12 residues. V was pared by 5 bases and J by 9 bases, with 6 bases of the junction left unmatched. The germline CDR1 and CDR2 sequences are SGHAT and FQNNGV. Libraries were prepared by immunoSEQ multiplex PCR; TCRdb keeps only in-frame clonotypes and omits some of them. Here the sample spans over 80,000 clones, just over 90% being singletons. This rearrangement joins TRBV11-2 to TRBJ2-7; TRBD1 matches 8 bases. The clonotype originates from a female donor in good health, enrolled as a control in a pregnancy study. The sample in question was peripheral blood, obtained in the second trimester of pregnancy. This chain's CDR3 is CASSDADRGQYF. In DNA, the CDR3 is TGTGCCAGCAGCGACGCTGACAGGGGGCAGTACTTC.